These T cell receptor beta chains were read from a single sample in a study of blood T cell repertoires in COVID-19. TCRdb's table, derived via immunoSEQ multiplex PCR, lists solely in-frame clones and lacks some. In the table there are about 190,000 clones, roughly 80% of which are singletons. The material sequenced was peripheral blood. The receptors originated from a man aged 50 to 59 who had recovered from COVID-19. Each CDR3 is given with its conserved first and last residue. D genes are given only for firm matches. Size tells how often a clone was seen (once, few, many) or the class of an expanded clone, and some rows leave it out.

D	V	J	size	CDR3	DNA
.	TRBV7-8	TRBJ2-3	.	CASSQSEVDSNTQYF	TGTGCCAGCAGCCAGAGCGAGGTGGACTCCAATACGCAGTATTTT
.	TRBV24-1	TRBJ1-3	.	CATSSGGHSGNTIYF	TGTGCCACCAGTTCTGGCGGCCACTCTGGAAACACCATATATTTT
TRBD1	TRBV10-3	TRBJ1-5	.	CAISESRGGFDQPQHF	TGTGCCATCAGTGAGTCCCGAGGGGGCTTCGATCAGCCCCAGCATTTT
TRBD2	TRBV5-1	TRBJ2-1	.	CASSFLGVAGGSNEQFF	TGCGCCAGCAGCTTCCTTGGGGTAGCGGGAGGAAGCAATGAGCAGTTCTTC
TRBD2	TRBV5-1	TRBJ2-1	.	CASSFTSGRAPEQFF	TGCGCCAGCAGCTTCACTAGCGGGAGGGCCCCTGAGCAGTTCTTC
.	TRBV9	TRBJ2-2	.	CASSYERLTGELFF	TGTGCCAGCAGCTATGAAAGACTTACCGGGGAGCTGTTTTTT
TRBD2	TRBV3-1/TRBV3-2	TRBJ2-1	.	CASSHPSGSNEQFF	TGTGCCAGCAGCCATCCTAGCGGGTCCAATGAGCAGTTCTTC
.	TRBV10-3	TRBJ2-2	.	CAISEKGENTGELFF	TGTGCCATCAGTGAAAAAGGGGAGAACACCGGGGAGCTGTTTTTT
TRBD1	TRBV11-3	TRBJ2-1	.	CASSFRQGDNEQFF	TGTGCCAGCAGCTTTCGACAGGGAGACAATGAGCAGTTCTTC
TRBD2	TRBV28	TRBJ2-7	.	CASSLHTGTSYWYEQYF	TGTGCCAGCAGTTTACATACCGGGACTAGCTATTGGTACGAGCAGTACTTC
TRBD1	TRBV6-5	TRBJ1-5	few	CASSTSGQGNQPQHF	TGTGCCAGCAGTACTTCAGGACAGGGGAATCAGCCCCAGCATTTT
.	TRBV5-6	TRBJ2-3	.	CASSFPGADTQYF	TGTGCCAGCAGCTTTCCGGGAGCAGATACGCAGTATTTT
.	TRBV12-3/TRBV12-4	TRBJ2-7	once	CASQGQNSYEQYF	TGTGCCAGTCAAGGACAGAACTCCTACGAGCAGTACTTC
TRBD2	TRBV13	TRBJ2-7	.	CASSPAWGSSGSSDEQYF	TGTGCCAGCAGCCCCGCGTGGGGAAGTAGCGGGAGTAGCGACGAGCAGTACTTC
TRBD2	TRBV3-1/TRBV3-2	TRBJ2-5	many	CASYHGLAGVQETQYF	TGTGCCAGCTACCATGGGTTAGCGGGGGTCCAAGAGACCCAGTACTTC
.	TRBV27	TRBJ2-1	.	CASSLYSFGQPINNEQFF	TGTGCCAGCAGTTTATATTCCTTCGGACAGCCGATTAACAATGAGCAGTTCTTC
.	TRBV12-5	TRBJ1-2	.	CASGGESIPRYGYTF	TGTGCTAGTGGTGGGGAGAGTATCCCCCGCTATGGCTACACCTTC
TRBD2	TRBV2	TRBJ2-1	.	CASRGTSSYNEQFF	TGTGCCAGCAGAGGGACTAGCTCCTACAATGAGCAGTTCTTC
.	TRBV3-1/TRBV3-2	TRBJ2-7	.	CASSQGGGRDIPSSYEQYF	TGTGCCAGCAGCCAAGGGGGGGGCCGCGACATCCCGAGCTCCTACGAGCAGTACTTC
.	TRBV27	TRBJ1-1	.	CASSLNRAATEAFF	TGTGCCAGCAGTTTAAACAGGGCCGCCACTGAAGCTTTCTTT
TRBD1	TRBV6-5	TRBJ2-3	.	CASSLDRGPDTQYF	TGTGCCAGCAGTCTCGACAGGGGGCCAGATACGCAGTATTTT
.	TRBV24-1	TRBJ2-1	.	CATSDSTGPFGYNEQFF	TGTGCCACCAGTGACTCGACAGGCCCGTTCGGCTACAATGAGCAGTTCTTC
.	TRBV30	TRBJ2-1	.	CAWSVGEELNEQFF	TGTGCCTGGAGTGTAGGTGAGGAGCTCAATGAGCAGTTCTTC
TRBD2	TRBV28	TRBJ2-3	.	CASTGLAGGSTDTQYF	TGTGCCAGCACGGGTCTAGCGGGAGGCTCTACAGATACGCAGTATTTT
.	TRBV13	TRBJ1-1	.	CASSQNPTLRAEAFF	TGTGCCAGCAGCCAGAACCCAACACTCAGGGCTGAAGCTTTCTTT
TRBD2	TRBV11-2	TRBJ2-2	.	CASSLFPGTMGNTGELFF	TGTGCCAGCAGCTTATTTCCCGGGACTATGGGGAACACCGGGGAGCTGTTTTTT
TRBD2	TRBV29-1	TRBJ2-1	.	CSVANGLAGRNEQFF	TGCAGCGTCGCCAACGGACTAGCGGGAAGGAATGAGCAGTTCTTC
.	TRBV4-2	TRBJ2-2	.	CASSQDRGGNTGELFF	TGTGCCAGCAGCCAAGATCGTGGAGGGAACACCGGGGAGCTGTTTTTT
TRBD2	TRBV29-1	TRBJ2-3	.	CSVVAGVSDTQYF	TGCAGCGTTGTAGCGGGAGTTTCAGATACGCAGTATTTT
.	TRBV7-9	TRBJ2-5	.	CASSHPLGTQYF	TGTGCCAGCAGCCACCCACTCGGGACCCAGTACTTC
.	TRBV20-1	TRBJ2-7	once	CSASSSASSYEQYF	TGCAGTGCTAGTAGTAGCGCGAGCTCCTACGAGCAGTACTTC
.	TRBV6-5	TRBJ1-4	.	CASRDSATNEKLFF	TGTGCCAGCAGGGACTCTGCAACTAATGAAAAACTGTTTTTT
.	TRBV27	TRBJ1-6	few	CAIPHADGDTSSYNSPLHF	TGTGCCATTCCTCATGCCGACGGAGATACAAGCTCCTATAATTCACCCCTCCACTTT
.	TRBV19	TRBJ2-7	.	CASSITGGSYEQYF	TGTGCCAGTAGTATAACTGGCGGCTCCTACGAGCAGTACTTC
.	TRBV4-1	TRBJ2-1	.	CASAPNYNEQFF	TGCGCCAGCGCTCCTAACTACAATGAGCAGTTCTTC
TRBD1	TRBV2	TRBJ2-7	few	CASSVGTAYEQYF	TGTGCCAGCAGTGTAGGGACAGCCTACGAGCAGTACTTC
.	TRBV21-1	TRBJ2-3	.	CASSGGEGRSTDTQYF	TGTGCCAGCAGCGGGGGGGAGGGCCGGAGCACAGATACGCAGTATTTT
.	TRBV30	TRBJ2-5	.	CAWNQAGETQYF	TGTGCCTGGAATCAAGCAGGAGAGACCCAGTACTTC
TRBD2	TRBV5-1	TRBJ2-5	.	CASSTPGGEGRTQYF	TGCGCCAGCAGCACGCCTGGCGGGGAGGGGAGGACCCAGTACTTC
TRBD1	TRBV10-3	TRBJ2-1	.	CAISGPGQGGNEQFF	TGTGCCATCAGTGGACCGGGACAGGGAGGCAATGAGCAGTTCTTC
TRBD2	TRBV2	TRBJ2-1	.	CASTSSGNGGEQFF	TGTGCCAGCACCTCTAGCGGGAATGGGGGTGAGCAGTTCTTC
TRBD1	TRBV11-2	TRBJ2-7	.	CASSSIPRTGYGYEQYF	TGTGCCAGCAGTTCTATACCACGGACAGGGTATGGCTACGAGCAGTACTTC
.	TRBV27	TRBJ1-6	.	CASSPKAGYWRDSPLHF	TGTGCCAGCAGTCCTAAAGCAGGGTATTGGAGAGATTCACCCCTCCACTTT
TRBD1	TRBV7-6	TRBJ1-4	.	CASSSDRGGPNEKLFF	TGTGCCAGCAGTTCCGACAGGGGAGGCCCTAATGAAAAACTGTTTTTT
TRBD2	TRBV19	TRBJ2-1	.	CASSKVSGGNEQFF	TGTGCCAGTAGCAAGGTTTCGGGGGGCAATGAGCAGTTCTTC
.	TRBV19	TRBJ2-2	.	CASSISRNTGELFF	TGTGCCAGTAGTATTTCCAGGAACACCGGGGAGCTGTTTTTT